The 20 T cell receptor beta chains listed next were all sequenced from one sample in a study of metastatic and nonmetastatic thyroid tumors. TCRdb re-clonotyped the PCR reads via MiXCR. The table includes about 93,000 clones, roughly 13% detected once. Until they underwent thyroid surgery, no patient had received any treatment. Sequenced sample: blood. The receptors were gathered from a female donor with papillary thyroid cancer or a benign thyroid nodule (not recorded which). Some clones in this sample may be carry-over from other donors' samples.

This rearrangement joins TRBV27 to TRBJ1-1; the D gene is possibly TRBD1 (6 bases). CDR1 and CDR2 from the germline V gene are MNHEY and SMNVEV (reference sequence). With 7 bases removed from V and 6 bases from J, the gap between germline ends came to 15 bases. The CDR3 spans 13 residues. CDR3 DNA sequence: TGTGCCAGCAAGGGACTAGGGGGGTCTGAAGCTTTCTTT. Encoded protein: CASKGLGGSEAFF.

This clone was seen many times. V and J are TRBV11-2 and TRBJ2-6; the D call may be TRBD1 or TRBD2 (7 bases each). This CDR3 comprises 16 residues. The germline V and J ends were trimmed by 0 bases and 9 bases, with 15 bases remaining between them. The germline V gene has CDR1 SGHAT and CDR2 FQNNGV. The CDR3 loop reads CASSLEGQGEGNVLTF. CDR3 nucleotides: TGTGCCAGCAGCTTAGAAGGCCAGGGGGAGGGCAACGTCCTGACTTTC. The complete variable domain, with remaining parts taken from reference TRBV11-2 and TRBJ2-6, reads EAGVAQSPRYKIIEKRQSVAFWCNPISGHATLYWYQQILGQGPKLLIQFQNNGVVDDSQLPKDRFSAERLKGVDSTLKIQPAKLEDSAVYLCASSLEGQGEGNVLTFGAGSRLTVL.

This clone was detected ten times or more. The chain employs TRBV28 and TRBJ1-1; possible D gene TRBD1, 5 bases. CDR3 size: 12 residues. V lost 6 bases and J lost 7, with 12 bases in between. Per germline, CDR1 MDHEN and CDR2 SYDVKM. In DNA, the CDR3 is TGTGCCAGCAGCCCGGGACGGTATGAAGCTTTCTTT. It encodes CASSPGRYEAFF.

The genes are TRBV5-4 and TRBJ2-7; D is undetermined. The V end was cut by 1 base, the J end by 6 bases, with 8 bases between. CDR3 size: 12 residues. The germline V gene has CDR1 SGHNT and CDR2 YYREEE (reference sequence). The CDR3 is CASSLKASEQYF. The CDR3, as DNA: TGTGCCAGCAGCTTGAAGGCATCCGAGCAGTACTTC.

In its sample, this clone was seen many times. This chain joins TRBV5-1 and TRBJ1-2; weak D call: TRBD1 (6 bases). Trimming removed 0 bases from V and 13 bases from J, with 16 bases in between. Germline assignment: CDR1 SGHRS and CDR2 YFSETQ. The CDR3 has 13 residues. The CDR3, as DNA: TGCGCCAGCAGCTTGGACAGGGAGGAGGGATCCACCTTC. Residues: CASSLDREEGSTF.

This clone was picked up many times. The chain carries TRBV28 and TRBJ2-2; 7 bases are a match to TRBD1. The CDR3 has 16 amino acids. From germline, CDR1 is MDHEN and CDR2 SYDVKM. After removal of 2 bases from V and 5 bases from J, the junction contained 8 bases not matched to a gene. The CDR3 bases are TGTGCCAGCAGTTTAGATGGACAGGCGAGGACCGGGGAGCTGTTTTTT. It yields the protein CASSLDGQARTGELFF.

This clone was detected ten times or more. CDR3 in DNA: TGTGCCAACCTAAGGATCGGGACCCCAGCCATTCAAATCTACAATGAGCAGTTCTTC. Its translation: CANLRIGTPAIQIYNEQFF. This chain connects TRBV6-4 to TRBJ2-1; TRBD1 or TRBD2 may be the D gene (5 bases each). CDR1 MRHNA and CDR2 SNTAGT come from the germline V gene. The CDR3 consists of 19 residues. Trimming shortened V by 10 bases and J by 3 bases, and 31 bases separated the two germline ends.

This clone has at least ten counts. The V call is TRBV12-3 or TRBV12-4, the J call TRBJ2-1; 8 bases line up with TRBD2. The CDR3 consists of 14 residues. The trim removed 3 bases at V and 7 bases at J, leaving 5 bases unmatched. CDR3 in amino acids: CASSFRGGRNEQFF. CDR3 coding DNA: TGTGCCAGCAGTTTCCGGGGGGGCCGGAATGAGCAGTTCTTC.

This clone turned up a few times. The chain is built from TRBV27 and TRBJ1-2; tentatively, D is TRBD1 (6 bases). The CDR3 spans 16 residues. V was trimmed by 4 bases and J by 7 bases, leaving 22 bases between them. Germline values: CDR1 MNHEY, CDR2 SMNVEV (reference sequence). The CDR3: CASSSPARGGPGGYTF. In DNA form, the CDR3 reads TGTGCCAGCAGTTCCCCCGCCCGGGGGGGCCCGGGTGGCTACACCTTC.

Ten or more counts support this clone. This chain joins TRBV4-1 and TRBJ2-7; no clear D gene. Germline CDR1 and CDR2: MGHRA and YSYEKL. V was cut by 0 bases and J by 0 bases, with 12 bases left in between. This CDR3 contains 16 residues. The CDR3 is CASSQDSGHLSYEQYF. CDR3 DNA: TGCGCCAGCAGCCAAGACAGTGGCCATCTCTCCTACGAGCAGTACTTC.

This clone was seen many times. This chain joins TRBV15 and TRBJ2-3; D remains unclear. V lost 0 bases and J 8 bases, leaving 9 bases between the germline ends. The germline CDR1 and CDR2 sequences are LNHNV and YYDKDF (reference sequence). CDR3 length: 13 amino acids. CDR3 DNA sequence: TGTGCCACCAGCAGAGATAGGGAAGGTACGCAGTATTTT. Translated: CATSRDREGTQYF.

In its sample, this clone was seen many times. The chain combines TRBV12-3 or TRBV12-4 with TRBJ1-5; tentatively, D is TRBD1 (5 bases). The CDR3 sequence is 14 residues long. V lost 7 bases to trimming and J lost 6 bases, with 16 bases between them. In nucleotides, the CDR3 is TGTGCCAGCACCTCGGACATGGAGGGTCAGCCCCAGCATTTT. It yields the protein CASTSDMEGQPQHF.

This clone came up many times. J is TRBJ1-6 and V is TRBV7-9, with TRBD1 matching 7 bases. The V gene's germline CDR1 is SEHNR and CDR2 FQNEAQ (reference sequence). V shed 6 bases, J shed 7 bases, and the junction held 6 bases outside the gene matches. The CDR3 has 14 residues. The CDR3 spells CASRSTGANSPLHF. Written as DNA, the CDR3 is TGTGCCAGCAGGTCCACAGGGGCCAATTCACCCCTCCACTTT.

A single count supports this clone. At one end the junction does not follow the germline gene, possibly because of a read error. The chain's CDR3 is CAISPLAGGGSDTQYF. CDR3 sequence (DNA): TGTGCCATCAGCCCTCTAGCGGGAGGGGGGTCAGATACGCAGTATTTT. The chain recombines TRBV11-3 with TRBJ2-3; TRBD2 matches at 12 bases. CDR1 and CDR2 (germline): SGHNT, YENEEA. The CDR3 has 16 amino acids.

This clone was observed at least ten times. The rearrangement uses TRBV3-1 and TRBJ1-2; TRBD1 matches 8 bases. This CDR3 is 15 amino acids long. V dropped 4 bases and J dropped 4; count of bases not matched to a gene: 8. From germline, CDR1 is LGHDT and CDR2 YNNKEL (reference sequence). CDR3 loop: CASSLSRTGTYGYTF. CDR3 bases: TGTGCCAGCAGCCTTTCCCGGACAGGGACCTATGGCTACACCTTC.

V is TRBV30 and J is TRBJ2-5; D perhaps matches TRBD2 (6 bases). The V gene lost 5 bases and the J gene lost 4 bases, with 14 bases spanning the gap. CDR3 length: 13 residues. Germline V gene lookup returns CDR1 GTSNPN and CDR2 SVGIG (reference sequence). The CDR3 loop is CAWGSGGGETQYF. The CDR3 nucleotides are TGTGCCTGGGGTAGCGGTGGGGGAGAGACCCAGTACTTC.

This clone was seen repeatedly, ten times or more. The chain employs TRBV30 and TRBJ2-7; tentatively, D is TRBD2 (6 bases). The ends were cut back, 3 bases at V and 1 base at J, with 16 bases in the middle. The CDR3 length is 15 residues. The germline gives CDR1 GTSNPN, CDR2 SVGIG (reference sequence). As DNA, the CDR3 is TGTGCCTGGAGCGGGTTAGGGACTCTTTCCTACGAGCAGTACTTC. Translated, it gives CAWSGLGTLSYEQYF.

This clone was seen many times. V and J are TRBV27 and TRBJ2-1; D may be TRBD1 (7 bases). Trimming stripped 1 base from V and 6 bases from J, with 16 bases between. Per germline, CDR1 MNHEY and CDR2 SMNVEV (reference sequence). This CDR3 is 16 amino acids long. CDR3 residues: CASSLLGQRGANEQFF. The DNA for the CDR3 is TGTGCCAGCAGTTTATTGGGACAGAGGGGGGCCAATGAGCAGTTCTTC.

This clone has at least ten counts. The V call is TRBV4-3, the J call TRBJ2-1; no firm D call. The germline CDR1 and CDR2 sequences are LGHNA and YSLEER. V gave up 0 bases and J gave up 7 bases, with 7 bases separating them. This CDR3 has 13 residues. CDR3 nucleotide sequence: TGCGCCAGCAGCCAAGATAGGATGAATGAGCAGTTCTTC. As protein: CASSQDRMNEQFF.

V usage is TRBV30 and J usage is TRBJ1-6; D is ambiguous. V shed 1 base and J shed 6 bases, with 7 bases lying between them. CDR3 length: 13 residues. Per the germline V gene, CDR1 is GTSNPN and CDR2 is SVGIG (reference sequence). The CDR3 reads CAWSGLFNSPLHF. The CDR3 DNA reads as TGTGCCTGGAGTGGGCTATTTAATTCACCCCTCCACTTT.